Each of the 16 T cell receptor beta chains below was sequenced from the same sample in a study of post-analysis software for immune sequencing data. General study results and limits: Roughly five TRBV segments were significantly more frequent in patients than in controls. TRBV5-6, TRBV5-1 and TRBV20-1 were among these segments.

For these TCRs, the target antigens are not known. Every TCR beta cDNA library bore unique molecular identifiers. TCRdb reprocessed the PCR reads with MiXCR, giving one entry per CDR3 protein. The sample has 600,000 to 750,000 distinct CDR3 sequences, about 60% seen once; the top ten hold around 11%. The sample comprised blood. Every receptor here comes from a girl aged 2 to 9 with multiple sclerosis.

This clonotype turned up a few times. This sequence joins TRBV10-3 and TRBJ1-2, with 8 bases that match TRBD1. The CDR3 is 13 residues long. Germline lookup yields CDR1 ENHRY and CDR2 SYGVKD. V lost 3 bases and J lost 5; bases outside the gene matches: 2. CDR3: CAISDRGHYGYTF. The DNA for the CDR3 is TGTGCCATCAGTGACAGGGGGCATTATGGCTACACCTTC.

The V and J genes are TRBV7-9 and TRBJ2-1; 9 positions match TRBD1. Germline CDR1 and CDR2: SEHNR and FQNEAQ (reference sequence). Losses at the gene ends were 5 bases for V and 3 bases for J; bases not matched to a gene: 2. CDR3 length: 14 amino acids. DNA of the CDR3: TGTGCCAGCAGCCCGACAGGGGGCTACAATGAGCAGTTCTTC. Protein sequence: CASSPTGGYNEQFF.

The CDR3 bases are TGTGCCAGCAGCCGGACAGGGAAATCGGAGACCCAGTACTTC. It encodes CASSRTGKSETQYF. The rearrangement links TRBV12-3 or TRBV12-4 to TRBJ2-5; 8 bases align to TRBD1. CDR3 length: 14 amino acids. The junction had 8 bases not matched to a gene; V was cut back by 6 bases and J by 5 bases.

V usage is TRBV20-1 and J usage is TRBJ2-7; 12 positions match TRBD2. The DNA end is more similar to TRBJ2-5, so the J call may be wrong. The CDR3 runs 16 residues. Germline values: CDR1 DFQATT, CDR2 SNEGSKA (reference sequence). The CDR3 DNA reads TGCAGTGCTAGATCCGGACTAGCGGGGACCCAAGAGACCCAGTACTTC. Its translation: CSARSGLAGTQETQYF.

The V and J genes are TRBV5-1 and TRBJ2-7, with D perhaps matching TRBD1 or TRBD2 (5 bases each). V lost 3 bases and J 4 bases, leaving 17 bases between the germline ends. Germline CDR1 and CDR2: SGHRS and YFSETQ. The length of the CDR3 is 15 residues. The CDR3 protein is CASSSDGTLTYEQYF. Written as DNA, the CDR3 is TGCGCCAGCAGCTCCGATGGGACCCTTACTTACGAGCAGTACTTC.

J is TRBJ2-5 and V is TRBV7-2; 11 nucleotides line up with TRBD2. V shed 6 bases and J 7 bases; nucleotides not matched to a gene: 4. The CDR3 is made up of 13 amino acids. CDR1 is SGHTA, CDR2 FQGNSA, per germline. Here the CDR3 reads CASRIAGGGTQYF. The CDR3 nucleotides are TGTGCCAGCAGGATAGCGGGGGGGGGGACCCAGTACTTC.

The chain joins TRBV6-2 or TRBV6-3 to TRBJ2-1; possibly TRBD1 for D (5 bases). The CDR3 is 11 amino acids. Germline CDR1 and CDR2: MNHEY and SVGEGT. V was pared by 5 bases and J by 12 bases, with 11 bases between. The CDR3 coding sequence is TGTGCCAGCAGTCTTAATAGGGGGCAGTTCTTC. It yields the protein CASSLNRGQFF.

CDR3 sequence reads: CASSQDTGKETRYF. For the CDR3, the DNA is TGCGCCAGCAGCCAAGATACAGGGAAAGAGACCCGGTACTTC. The rearrangement joins TRBV4-3 to TRBJ2-7; perhaps TRBD1 as D (6 bases). Germline CDR1 reads LGHNA; CDR2 reads YSLEER. The CDR3 length is 14 residues. Trimming took 0 bases from V and 12 from J, leaving 18 bases between them.

This clonotype appeared a few times. The chain is built from TRBV7-6 and TRBJ2-5, with 14 bases matching TRBD2. This CDR3 region has 16 residues. Germline CDR1 SGHVS, CDR2 FNYEAQ. Losses at the gene ends were 5 bases for V and 5 bases for J; bases not matched to a gene: 7. The CDR3 region is CASSTRLAGGLETQYF. The DNA for the CDR3 is TGTGCCAGCAGCACCCGACTAGCGGGGGGGCTGGAGACCCAGTACTTC.

The chain links TRBV5-1 to TRBJ2-1; 8 bases agree with TRBD2. CDR1 and CDR2 from the germline V gene are SGHRS and YFSETQ. The CDR3 is made up of 19 amino acids. The ends lost 0 bases at V and 1 base at J; junction bases unmatched: 12. The CDR3 protein is CASSLAESGSGISYNEQFF. Here the CDR3 DNA reads TGCGCCAGCAGCTTGGCGGAATCGGGTAGCGGGATTTCCTACAATGAGCAGTTCTTC.

The rearrangement links TRBV5-6 to TRBJ2-5; TRBD2 is a possible D gene (5 bases). The germline gives CDR1 SGHDT, CDR2 YYEEEE. V was shortened by 2 bases and J by 5 bases, with 25 bases between the two germline ends. This CDR3 has 18 amino acids. The DNA of the CDR3 is TGTGCCAGCAGCTTAGGGCTTCTTAGCGTGAGCGTCCGGGAGACCCAGTACTTC. Translating gives CASSLGLLSVSVRETQYF.

This clonotype was seen once. V usage is TRBV4-1 and J usage is TRBJ2-1; 7 bases fit TRBD1. CDR3 length: 14 amino acids. J was trimmed by 8 bases and V by 4 bases; bases with no gene match: 8. Germline V CDR1 and CDR2: MGHRA, YSYEKL. CDR3 in DNA: TGCGCCAGCAGCCCCTCGCAGGGGGTGCATGAGCAGTTCTTC. Its protein product is CASSPSQGVHEQFF.

This rearrangement joins TRBV14 to TRBJ2-1, with D perhaps TRBD1 (6 bases). CDR3 length: 15 residues. Germline lookup yields CDR1 SGHDN and CDR2 FVKESK. V shed 3 bases and J shed 2 bases, with 11 bases lying between them. The CDR3 is CASSQLRGTYNEQFF. The CDR3 DNA reads TGTGCCAGCAGCCAGTTAAGGGGGACCTACAATGAGCAGTTCTTC.

This clonotype was observed a handful of times. The chain carries TRBV10-3 and TRBJ2-5; 8 bases match TRBD2. V shed 3 bases, J shed 11 bases, and the junction held 11 bases outside the gene matches. CDR3 size: 14 residues. Germline assignment: CDR1 ENHRY and CDR2 SYGVKD. The CDR3 bases are TGTGCCATCAGTGACCCCCTAGCGGGTTGGGAGCAGTACTTC. Encoded protein: CAISDPLAGWEQYF.

The chain employs TRBV11-2 and TRBJ2-7, with D perhaps matching TRBD2 (5 bases). This CDR3 comprises 16 residues. Trimming left V 4 bases short and J 0 bases short, with 16 bases between. Germline values: CDR1 SGHAT, CDR2 FQNNGV. The CDR3 nucleotides are TGTGCCAGCAGCTCCCGGACTCCATTGGGCTCCTACGAGCAGTACTTC. This codes for CASSSRTPLGSYEQYF.

The table lists this clonotype with a few counts. The chain combines TRBV20-1 with TRBJ2-1; the match to TRBD2 covers 9 bases. Trimming at V came to 8 bases and at J to 8 bases, leaving 7 bases not matched to a gene. The V gene's germline CDR1 is DFQATT and CDR2 SNEGSKA (reference sequence). The CDR3 spans 12 residues. The CDR3 bases are TGCAGTCCCGCGGGGGGGGTCGATGAGCAGTTCTTC. The encoded protein is CSPAGGVDEQFF.